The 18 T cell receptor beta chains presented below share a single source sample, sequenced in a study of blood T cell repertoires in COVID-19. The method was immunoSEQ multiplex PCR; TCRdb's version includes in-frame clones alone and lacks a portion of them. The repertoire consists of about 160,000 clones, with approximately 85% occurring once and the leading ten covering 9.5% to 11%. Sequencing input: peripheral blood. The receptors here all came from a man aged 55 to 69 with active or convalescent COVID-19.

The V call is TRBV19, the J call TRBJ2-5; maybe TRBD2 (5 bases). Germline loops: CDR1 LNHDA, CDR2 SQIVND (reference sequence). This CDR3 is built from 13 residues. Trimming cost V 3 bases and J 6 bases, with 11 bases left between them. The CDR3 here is CASSMGGEQTQYF. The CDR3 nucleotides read TGTGCCAGTAGTATGGGTGGGGAGCAGACCCAGTACTTC.

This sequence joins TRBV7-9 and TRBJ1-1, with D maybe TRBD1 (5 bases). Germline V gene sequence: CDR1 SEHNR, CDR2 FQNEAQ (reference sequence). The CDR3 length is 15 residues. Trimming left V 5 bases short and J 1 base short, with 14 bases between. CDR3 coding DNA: TGTGCCAGCAGCCGTCAAAGCGGGGCGAACACTGAAGCTTTCTTT. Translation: CASSRQSGANTEAFF.

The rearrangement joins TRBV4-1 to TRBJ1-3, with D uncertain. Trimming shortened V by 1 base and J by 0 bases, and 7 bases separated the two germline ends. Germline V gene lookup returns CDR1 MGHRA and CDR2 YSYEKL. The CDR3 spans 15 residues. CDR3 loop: CASSQGQISGNTIYF. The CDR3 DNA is TGCGCCAGCAGCCAAGGGCAGATCTCTGGAAACACCATATATTTT.

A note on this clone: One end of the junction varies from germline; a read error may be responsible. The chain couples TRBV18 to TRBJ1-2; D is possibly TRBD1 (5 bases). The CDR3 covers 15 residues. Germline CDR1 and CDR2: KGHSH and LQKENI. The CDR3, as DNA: TGTGCCAGCTCCCCCCCGGGGAGGGGTTACTACGGCTACACCTTC. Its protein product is CASSPPGRGYYGYTF. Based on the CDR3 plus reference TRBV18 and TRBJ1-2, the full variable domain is NAGVMQNPRHLVRRRGQEARLRCSPMKGHSHVYWYRQLPEEGLKFMVYLQKENIIDESGMPKERFSAEFPKEGPSILRIQQVVRGDSAAYFCASSPPGRGYYGYTFGSGTRLTVV.

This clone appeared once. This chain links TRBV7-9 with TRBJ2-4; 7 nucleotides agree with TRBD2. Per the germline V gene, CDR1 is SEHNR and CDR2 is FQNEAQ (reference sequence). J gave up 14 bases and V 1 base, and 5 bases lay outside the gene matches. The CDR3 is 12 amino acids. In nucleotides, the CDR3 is TGTGCCAGCAGCTTAGTAGCAGGGAGGGAGTACTTC. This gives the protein CASSLVAGREYF.

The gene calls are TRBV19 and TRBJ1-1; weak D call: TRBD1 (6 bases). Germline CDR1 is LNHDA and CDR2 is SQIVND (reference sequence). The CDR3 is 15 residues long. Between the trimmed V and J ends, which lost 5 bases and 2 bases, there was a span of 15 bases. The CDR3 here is CASSSPGTYNTEAFF. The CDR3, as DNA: TGTGCCAGTAGTTCCCCCGGGACATATAACACTGAAGCTTTCTTT.

The DNA of the CDR3 is TGTGCCAGCAGGACTCTAGCGGGCTATGGCTACACCTTC. Amino acids: CASRTLAGYGYTF. J is TRBJ1-2 and V is TRBV6-5; D call uncertain. This CDR3 contains 13 residues. Germline V lookup: CDR1 MNHEY, CDR2 SVGAGI. V dropped 6 bases and J dropped 4 bases, with 12 bases sitting between them.

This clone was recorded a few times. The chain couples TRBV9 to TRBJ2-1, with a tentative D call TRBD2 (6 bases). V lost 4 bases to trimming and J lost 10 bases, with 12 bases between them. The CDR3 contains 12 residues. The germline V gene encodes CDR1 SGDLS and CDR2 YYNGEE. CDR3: CASSPGGMEQFF. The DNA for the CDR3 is TGTGCCAGCAGCCCTGGCGGGATGGAGCAGTTCTTC. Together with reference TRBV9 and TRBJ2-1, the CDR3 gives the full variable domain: DSGVTQTPKHLITATGQRVTLRCSPRSGDLSVYWYQQSLDQGLQFLIQYYNGEERAKGNILERFSAQQFPDLHSELNLSSLELGDSALYFCASSPGGMEQFFGPGTRLTVL.

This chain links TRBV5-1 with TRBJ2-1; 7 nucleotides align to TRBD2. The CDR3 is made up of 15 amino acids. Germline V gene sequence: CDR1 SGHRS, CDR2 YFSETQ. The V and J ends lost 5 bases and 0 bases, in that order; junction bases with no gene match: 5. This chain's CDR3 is CASRSGEGSYNEQFF. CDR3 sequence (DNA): TGCGCCAGCAGGAGTGGGGAGGGCTCCTACAATGAGCAGTTCTTC.

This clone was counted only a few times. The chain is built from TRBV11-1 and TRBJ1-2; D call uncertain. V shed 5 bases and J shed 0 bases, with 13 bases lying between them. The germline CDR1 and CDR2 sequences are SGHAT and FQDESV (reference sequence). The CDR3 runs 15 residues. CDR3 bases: TGTGCCAGCAGCCCACGCCCCGGTACTAACTATGGCTACACCTTC. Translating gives CASSPRPGTNYGYTF.

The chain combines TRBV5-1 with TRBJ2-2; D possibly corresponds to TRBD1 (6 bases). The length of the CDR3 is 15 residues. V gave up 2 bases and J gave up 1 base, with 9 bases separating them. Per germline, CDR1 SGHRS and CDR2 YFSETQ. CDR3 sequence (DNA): TGCGCCAGCAGCTTATCGACAGGGAACACCGGGGAGCTGTTTTTT. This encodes CASSLSTGNTGELFF.

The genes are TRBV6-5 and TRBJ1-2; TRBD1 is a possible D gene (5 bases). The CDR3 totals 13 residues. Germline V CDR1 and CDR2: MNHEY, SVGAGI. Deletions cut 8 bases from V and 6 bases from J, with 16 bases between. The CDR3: CASAGRRQDGYTF. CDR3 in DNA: TGTGCCAGCGCGGGACGTCGGCAGGATGGCTACACCTTC.

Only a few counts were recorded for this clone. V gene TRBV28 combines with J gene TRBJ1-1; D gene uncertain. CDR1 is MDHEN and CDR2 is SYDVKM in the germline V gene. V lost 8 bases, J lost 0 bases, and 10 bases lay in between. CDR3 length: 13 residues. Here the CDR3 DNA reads TGTGCCAGCGAGGGAAACATGAACACTGAAGCTTTCTTT. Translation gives CASEGNMNTEAFF.

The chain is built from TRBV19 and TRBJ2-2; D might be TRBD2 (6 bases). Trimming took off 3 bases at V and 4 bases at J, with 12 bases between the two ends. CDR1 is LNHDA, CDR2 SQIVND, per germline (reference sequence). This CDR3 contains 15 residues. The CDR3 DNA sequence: TGTGCCAGTAGTATTGGCGGGGCAACCACCGGGGAGCTGTTTTTT. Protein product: CASSIGGATTGELFF.

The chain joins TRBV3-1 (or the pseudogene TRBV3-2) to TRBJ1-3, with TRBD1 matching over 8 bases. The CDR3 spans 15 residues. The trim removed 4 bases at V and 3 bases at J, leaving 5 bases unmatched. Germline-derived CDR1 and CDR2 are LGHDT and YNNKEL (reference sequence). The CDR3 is CASSPRQGLGNTIYF. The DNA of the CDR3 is TGTGCCAGCAGCCCCCGACAGGGGCTTGGAAACACCATATATTTT.

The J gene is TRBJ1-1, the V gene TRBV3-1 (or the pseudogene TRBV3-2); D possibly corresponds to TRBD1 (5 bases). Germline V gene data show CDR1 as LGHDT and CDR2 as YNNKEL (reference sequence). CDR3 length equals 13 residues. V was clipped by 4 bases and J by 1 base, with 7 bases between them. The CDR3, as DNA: TGTGCCAGCAGCCGGACAAAGAACACTGAAGCTTTCTTT. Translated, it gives CASSRTKNTEAFF.

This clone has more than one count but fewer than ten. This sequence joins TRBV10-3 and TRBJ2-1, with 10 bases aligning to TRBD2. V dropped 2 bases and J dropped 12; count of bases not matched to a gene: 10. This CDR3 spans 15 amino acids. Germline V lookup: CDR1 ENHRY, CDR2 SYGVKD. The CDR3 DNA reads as TGTGCCATCAGTGAGATGTCTAGCGGGGGACTGGTGCAGTTCTTC. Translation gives CAISEMSSGGLVQFF.

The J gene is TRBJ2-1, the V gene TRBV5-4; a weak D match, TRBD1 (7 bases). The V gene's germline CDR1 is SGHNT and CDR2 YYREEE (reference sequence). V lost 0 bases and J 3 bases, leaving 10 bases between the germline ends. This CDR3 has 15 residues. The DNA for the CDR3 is TGTGCCAGCAGCTTGGCAGGGGGGAACTACAATGAGCAGTTCTTC. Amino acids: CASSLAGGNYNEQFF. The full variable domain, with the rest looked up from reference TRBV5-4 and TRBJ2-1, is ETGVTQSPTHLIKTRGQQVTLRCSSQSGHNTVSWYQQALGQGPQFIFQYYREEENGRGNFPPRFSGLQFPNYSSELNVNALELDDSALYLCASSLAGGNYNEQFFGPGTRLTVL.